These T cell receptor beta chains were read from a single sample in a study of CD8+CD57+ T cells in acquired aplastic anemia. Each CDR3 protein gets one entry after TCRdb re-called the reads with MiXCR. The sample includes some 150,000 distinct CDR3 sequences, about 48% of them seen just once. The specimen sequenced was sorted CD4+, CD8+, or CD8+CD57+ T cells (not recorded which) from PBMCs. The receptors shown here come from a human donor with aplastic anemia. Each CDR3 is given with its conserved first and last residue. The order of the fields is D gene, clone size, V gene, J gene, CDR3 DNA, CDR3 protein. The D gene is left open where the match is weak. Size is stated for part of the rows, as once, few or many counts, or as a class when the clone is expanded.

d_call: TRBD1
clone_size: many
v_call: TRBV20-1
j_call: TRBJ2-7
cdr3_nt: TGCAGTGCTAACCGGGACAGGGTGGCCGAGCAGTACTTC
cdr3_aa: CSANRDRVAEQYF

d_call: NA
clone_size: NA
v_call: TRBV24-1
j_call: TRBJ2-7
cdr3_nt: TGTGCCACCAGTGATGCGGCAGACTACGAGCAGTACTTC
cdr3_aa: CATSDAADYEQYF

d_call: NA
clone_size: many
v_call: TRBV19
j_call: TRBJ1-1
cdr3_nt: TGTGCCAGTAGTATACCCAGCAGCACTGAAGCTTTCTTT
cdr3_aa: CASSIPSSTEAFF

d_call: TRBD2
clone_size: many
v_call: TRBV9
j_call: TRBJ2-1
cdr3_nt: TGTGCCAGCAGTGCCCAGCGGGGGTTCAATGAGCAGTTCTTC
cdr3_aa: CASSAQRGFNEQFF

d_call: TRBD1
clone_size: many
v_call: TRBV29-1
j_call: TRBJ2-7
cdr3_nt: TGCAGCGTGGTCGACAGGGAACAAACCTACGAGCAGTACTTC
cdr3_aa: CSVVDREQTYEQYF

d_call: NA
clone_size: NA
v_call: TRBV20-1
j_call: TRBJ2-1
cdr3_nt: TGCAGTGCTAGAGTGGGAACTGAGCAGTTCTTC
cdr3_aa: CSARVGTEQFF

d_call: NA
clone_size: NA
v_call: TRBV7-8
j_call: TRBJ2-5
cdr3_nt: TGTGCCAGCAGCCTTCAGCGGCTACAAGAGACCCAGTACTTC
cdr3_aa: CASSLQRLQETQYF

d_call: NA
clone_size: NA
v_call: TRBV20-1
j_call: TRBJ2-7
cdr3_nt: TGCAGTGTCGCGCCAGGGGAGCGCGCTCGCGACGAGCAGTACTTC
cdr3_aa: CSVAPGERARDEQYF

d_call: NA
clone_size: NA
v_call: TRBV24-1
j_call: TRBJ1-3
cdr3_nt: TGTGCCACCAGTGATCCCGACAGCTCTGGAAACACCATATATTTT
cdr3_aa: CATSDPDSSGNTIYF

d_call: NA
clone_size: many
v_call: TRBV4-1
j_call: TRBJ2-7
cdr3_nt: TGCGCCAGCAGCCAAGATCAGGGGGGCCGCAGCGAGCAGTACTTC
cdr3_aa: CASSQDQGGRSEQYF

d_call: TRBD2
clone_size: NA
v_call: TRBV2
j_call: TRBJ2-2
cdr3_nt: TGTGCCAGCAGTGCTCTCGGGGGGGCCGCCGGGGAGCTGTTTTTT
cdr3_aa: CASSALGGAAGELFF

d_call: TRBD1
clone_size: many
v_call: TRBV5-1
j_call: TRBJ2-7
cdr3_nt: TGCGCCAGCAGCTTGACAGGGGCCTACGAGCAGCACTTC
cdr3_aa: CASSLTGAYEQHF

d_call: TRBD1
clone_size: few
v_call: TRBV7-9
j_call: TRBJ2-7
cdr3_nt: TGTGCCAGCAGCTGTTCCGGGACAGACATCTACGAGCAGTACTTC
cdr3_aa: CASSCSGTDIYEQYF

d_call: NA
clone_size: NA
v_call: TRBV20-1
j_call: TRBJ2-1
cdr3_nt: TGCAGTGCTAGGTGGGGGATCTACAATGAGCAGTTCTTC
cdr3_aa: CSARWGIYNEQFF

d_call: TRBD1
clone_size: once
v_call: TRBV20-1
j_call: TRBJ2-7
cdr3_nt: TGCAGTGCTAGCTCCGCCGGGACAGCCTACGAGCAGTACTTC
cdr3_aa: CSASSAGTAYEQYF

d_call: NA
clone_size: few
v_call: TRBV25-1
j_call: TRBJ2-5
cdr3_nt: TGTGCCAGCAGTGAACACCGACATGTTGGGGGAGAGACCCAGTACTTC
cdr3_aa: CASSEHRHVGGETQYF

d_call: NA
clone_size: many
v_call: TRBV15
j_call: TRBJ1-2
cdr3_nt: TGTGCCACCAGCACAACTAACTATGGCTACACCTTC
cdr3_aa: CATSTTNYGYTF

d_call: NA
clone_size: NA
v_call: TRBV20-1
j_call: TRBJ2-7
cdr3_nt: TGCAGTGCCAGCAGCTTAGTGGCCACCTACGAGCAGTACTTC
cdr3_aa: CSASSLVATYEQYF

d_call: NA
clone_size: few
v_call: TRBV7-2
j_call: TRBJ2-5
cdr3_nt: TGTGCCAGCAGCCCCCGGCTCGGGGCGAGAGAGACCCAGTACTTC
cdr3_aa: CASSPRLGARETQYF

d_call: TRBD1
clone_size: many
v_call: TRBV20-1
j_call: TRBJ1-4
cdr3_nt: TGCAGTGCTAGGGACAGGGCCACTAATGAAAAACTGTTTTTT
cdr3_aa: CSARDRATNEKLFF

d_call: NA
clone_size: NA
v_call: TRBV29-1
j_call: TRBJ1-1
cdr3_nt: TGCAGCGGAGGGGTGAACACTGAAGCTTTCTTT
cdr3_aa: CSGGVNTEAFF

d_call: NA
clone_size: few
v_call: TRBV20-1
j_call: TRBJ2-7
cdr3_nt: TGCAGTGCTAGACCCCGGGACATCGAGCAGTACTTC
cdr3_aa: CSARPRDIEQYF

d_call: NA
clone_size: NA
v_call: TRBV24-1
j_call: TRBJ2-5
cdr3_nt: TGTGCCACCAGTGATTCTTCAGGGAAGCAAGAGACCCAGTACTTC
cdr3_aa: CATSDSSGKQETQYF

d_call: NA
clone_size: NA
v_call: TRBV5-1
j_call: TRBJ2-2
cdr3_nt: TGCGCCAGCAGCTTGGGGGCGCGAACGAACACCGGGGAGCTGTTTTTT
cdr3_aa: CASSLGARTNTGELFF

d_call: TRBD2
clone_size: NA
v_call: TRBV7-4
j_call: TRBJ2-1
cdr3_nt: TGTGCCAGCAGCCCGCCGGGAGGGCGCTCCTACAATGAGCAGTTCTTC
cdr3_aa: CASSPPGGRSYNEQFF

d_call: TRBD2
clone_size: few
v_call: TRBV2
j_call: TRBJ2-5
cdr3_nt: TGTGCCAAGGGAGCGGGAGCAGAGACCCAGTACTTC
cdr3_aa: CAKGAGAETQYF

d_call: TRBD2
clone_size: NA
v_call: TRBV29-1
j_call: TRBJ2-3
cdr3_nt: TGCAGCGCTGGGGCGATAGCGGGAGATACGCAGTATTTT
cdr3_aa: CSAGAIAGDTQYF

d_call: TRBD1
clone_size: many
v_call: TRBV2
j_call: TRBJ2-2
cdr3_nt: TGTGCCAGCAGTGATGGGACAGAGACCGGGGAGCTGTTTTTT
cdr3_aa: CASSDGTETGELFF

d_call: NA
clone_size: many
v_call: TRBV19
j_call: TRBJ2-7
cdr3_nt: TGTGCCAGTAGTAGATGGACCAACTACGAGCAGTACTTC
cdr3_aa: CASSRWTNYEQYF

d_call: NA
clone_size: NA
v_call: TRBV7-9
j_call: TRBJ2-5
cdr3_nt: TGTGCCAGCACCCGGTTTGGTACTACTCAAGAGACCCAGTACTTC
cdr3_aa: CASTRFGTTQETQYF

d_call: NA
clone_size: few
v_call: TRBV29-1
j_call: TRBJ1-2
cdr3_nt: TGCAGCGTTGATGTTAACTATGGCTACACCTTC
cdr3_aa: CSVDVNYGYTF

d_call: TRBD2
clone_size: many
v_call: TRBV20-1
j_call: TRBJ2-1
cdr3_nt: TGCAGTGCTAGAGTATACGGGGGGGGCTCCCACTCTTACAATGAGCAGTTCTTC
cdr3_aa: CSARVYGGGSHSYNEQFF

d_call: NA
clone_size: many
v_call: TRBV19
j_call: TRBJ2-3
cdr3_nt: TGTGCCAGTAGTATTATAAGGACAGCGGACACAGATACGCAGTATTTT
cdr3_aa: CASSIIRTADTDTQYF

d_call: NA
clone_size: NA
v_call: TRBV7-6
j_call: TRBJ2-6
cdr3_nt: TGTGCCAGCAGCTTAGTTCGGGCGGGCTCTGGGGCCAACGTCCTGACTTTC
cdr3_aa: CASSLVRAGSGANVLTF

d_call: TRBD2
clone_size: NA
v_call: TRBV6-5
j_call: TRBJ2-2
cdr3_nt: TGTGCCAGCAGTTACACCCCCAGCGGGGGATCCGGGGAGCTGTTTTTT
cdr3_aa: CASSYTPSGGSGELFF

d_call: NA
clone_size: many
v_call: TRBV6-1
j_call: TRBJ1-5
cdr3_nt: TGTGCCAGCAGTGACAGGATCTTCAATCAGCCCCAGCATTTT
cdr3_aa: CASSDRIFNQPQHF

d_call: NA
clone_size: many
v_call: TRBV13
j_call: TRBJ2-7
cdr3_nt: TGTGCCAGCAGCGATGGGGGACACAACTCCTACGAGCAGTACTTC
cdr3_aa: CASSDGGHNSYEQYF

d_call: NA
clone_size: once
v_call: TRBV24-1
j_call: TRBJ1-1
cdr3_nt: TGTGCCACCAGTGATTCCTATGGGGGTGAAGCTTTCTTT
cdr3_aa: CATSDSYGGEAFF

d_call: TRBD1
clone_size: few
v_call: TRBV27
j_call: TRBJ1-1
cdr3_nt: TGTGCCAGCAGTTCCCGACAGGGTTTGAACACTGAAGCTTTCTTT
cdr3_aa: CASSSRQGLNTEAFF

d_call: TRBD1
clone_size: NA
v_call: TRBV9
j_call: TRBJ2-3
cdr3_nt: TGTGCCAGCAGCATACGACAGGGGCAGGCAGATACGCAGTATTTT
cdr3_aa: CASSIRQGQADTQYF

d_call: TRBD2
clone_size: NA
v_call: TRBV7-2
j_call: TRBJ2-3
cdr3_nt: TGTGCCAGCAGCTTAGTGCTAGCGGGCACAGATACGCAGTATTTT
cdr3_aa: CASSLVLAGTDTQYF

d_call: NA
clone_size: NA
v_call: TRBV20-1
j_call: TRBJ2-7
cdr3_nt: TGCAGTGCTAGAGATCCGCCTAGCTTCTACGAGCAGTACTTC
cdr3_aa: CSARDPPSFYEQYF